This T cell receptor (beta chain) was obtained from a study of blood T cell repertoires in COVID-19. This table comes from immunoSEQ multiplex PCR, and its TCRdb copy is limited to in-frame clones, with some not included. The profile shows 120,000 to 150,000 clones, 70% to 80% of them singletons. CDR1 is ENHRY and CDR2 is SYGVKD in the germline V gene. The V end lost 5 bases, the J end lost 4 bases, and 17 bases lay between the germline ends. The CDR3 sequence is 15 residues long. This TCR came from a man between 45 and 60 years old with acute or convalescent COVID-19. The sequencing sample was made of peripheral blood. V is TRBV10-3 and J is TRBJ1-1; D is ambiguous. CDR3 sequence reads: CAISIGVQRGTEAFF. CDR3 nucleotides: TGTGCCATCAGTATCGGGGTGCAACGGGGCACTGAAGCTTTCTTT.